Detailed here is one TCR beta chain. Sequencing was performed with immunoSEQ multiplex PCR; in TCRdb, only in-frame clones are kept and a portion is missing. Among 600,000 to 750,000 clones listed, just under 75% were seen once. The data stem from a study of shared clonotypes between healthy human individuals. Per germline, CDR1 SEHNR and CDR2 FQNEAQ (reference sequence). This CDR3 is built from 18 residues. With V trimmed by 5 bases and J by 4 bases, 11 bases remained unmatched. The clonotype originates from a woman aged 30 to 39 in good health. The chain recombines TRBV7-9 with TRBJ2-1; 13 bases match TRBD2. Input material: memory CD4+ T cells sorted from blood. Subset reported: CD45RA-negative fraction. CDR3 sequence (DNA): TGTGCCAGCAGCCCACCCGGACTAGCGGGAGTGTCTTACAATGAGCAGTTCTTC. It encodes CASSPPGLAGVSYNEQFF.